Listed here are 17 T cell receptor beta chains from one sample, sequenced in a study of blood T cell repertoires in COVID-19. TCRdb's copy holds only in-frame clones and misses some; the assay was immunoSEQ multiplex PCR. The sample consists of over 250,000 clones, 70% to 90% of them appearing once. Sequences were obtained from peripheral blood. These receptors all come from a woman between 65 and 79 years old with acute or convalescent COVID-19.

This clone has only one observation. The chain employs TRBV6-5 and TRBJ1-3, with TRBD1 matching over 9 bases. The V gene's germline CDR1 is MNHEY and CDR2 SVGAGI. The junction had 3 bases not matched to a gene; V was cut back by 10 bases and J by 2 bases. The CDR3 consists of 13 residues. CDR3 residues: CATRTGAGNTIYF. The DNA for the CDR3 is TGTGCCACCAGGACAGGGGCTGGAAACACCATATATTTT.

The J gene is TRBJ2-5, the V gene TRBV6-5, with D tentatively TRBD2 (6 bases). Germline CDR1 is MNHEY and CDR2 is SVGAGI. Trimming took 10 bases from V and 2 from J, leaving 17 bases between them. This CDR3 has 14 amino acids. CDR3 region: CATTDAGRQETQYF. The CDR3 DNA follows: TGTGCCACTACGGACGCGGGAAGGCAAGAGACCCAGTACTTC.

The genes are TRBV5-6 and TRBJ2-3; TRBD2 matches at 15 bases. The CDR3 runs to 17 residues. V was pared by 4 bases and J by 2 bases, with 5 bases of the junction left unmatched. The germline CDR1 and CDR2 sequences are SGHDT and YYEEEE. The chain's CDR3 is CASSLGLAGGLTDTQYF. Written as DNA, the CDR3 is TGTGCCAGCAGCCTGGGACTAGCGGGGGGCCTCACAGATACGCAGTATTTT. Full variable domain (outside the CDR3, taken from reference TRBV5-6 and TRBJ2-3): DAGVTQSPTHLIKTRGQQVTLRCSPKSGHDTVSWYQQALGQGPQFIFQYYEEEERQRGNFPDRFSGHQFPNYSSELNVNALLLGDSALYLCASSLGLAGGLTDTQYFGPGTRLTVL.

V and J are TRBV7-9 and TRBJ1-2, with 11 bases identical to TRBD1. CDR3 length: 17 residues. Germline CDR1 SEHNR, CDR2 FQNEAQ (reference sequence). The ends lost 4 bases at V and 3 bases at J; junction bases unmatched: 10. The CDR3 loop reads CASSSRDRGTQDYGYTF. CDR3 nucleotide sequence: TGTGCCAGCAGCTCCCGGGACAGGGGGACCCAGGACTATGGCTACACCTTC.

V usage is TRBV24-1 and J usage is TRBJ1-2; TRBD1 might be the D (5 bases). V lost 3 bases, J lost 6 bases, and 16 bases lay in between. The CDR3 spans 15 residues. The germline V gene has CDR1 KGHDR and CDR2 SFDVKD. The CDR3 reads CATSDGALGAHGYTF. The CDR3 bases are TGTGCCACCAGTGATGGGGCCTTAGGGGCCCATGGCTACACCTTC.

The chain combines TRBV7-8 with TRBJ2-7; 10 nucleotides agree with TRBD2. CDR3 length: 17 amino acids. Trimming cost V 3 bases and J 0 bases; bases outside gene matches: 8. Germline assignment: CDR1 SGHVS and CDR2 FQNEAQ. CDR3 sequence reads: CASSLVTSGKSSYEQYF. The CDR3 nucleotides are TGTGCCAGCAGCTTGGTAACTAGCGGGAAGAGCTCCTACGAGCAGTACTTC.

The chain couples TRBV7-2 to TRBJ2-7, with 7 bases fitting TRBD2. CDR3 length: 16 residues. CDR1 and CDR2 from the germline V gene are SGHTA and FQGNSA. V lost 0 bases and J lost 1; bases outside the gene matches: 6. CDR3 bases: TGTGCCAGCAGCTTAGCGCGGGGAGCGGGGTCCTACGAGCAGTACTTC. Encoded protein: CASSLARGAGSYEQYF.

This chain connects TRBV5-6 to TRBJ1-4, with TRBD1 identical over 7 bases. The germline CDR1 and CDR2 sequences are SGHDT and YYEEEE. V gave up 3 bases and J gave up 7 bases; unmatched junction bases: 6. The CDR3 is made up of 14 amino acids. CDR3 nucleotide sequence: TGTGCCAGCAGCTCCCTGGCAGGGGGTGAAAAACTGTTTTTT. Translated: CASSSLAGGEKLFF.

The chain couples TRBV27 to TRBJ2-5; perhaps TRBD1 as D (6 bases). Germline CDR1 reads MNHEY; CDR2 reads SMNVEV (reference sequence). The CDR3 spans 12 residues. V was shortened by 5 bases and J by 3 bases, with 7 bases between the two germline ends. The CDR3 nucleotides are TGTGCCAGCAGTACAGGGAAAGAGACCCAGTACTTC. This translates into CASSTGKETQYF.

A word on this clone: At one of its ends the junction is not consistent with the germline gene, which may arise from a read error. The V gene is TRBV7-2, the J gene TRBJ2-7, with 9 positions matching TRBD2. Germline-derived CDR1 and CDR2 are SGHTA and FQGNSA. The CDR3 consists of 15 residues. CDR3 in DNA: TGTGCCAGCACAGCGGGAGGCGGGCTCTCCAACGAGCAGTACTTC. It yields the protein CASTAGGGLSNEQYF.

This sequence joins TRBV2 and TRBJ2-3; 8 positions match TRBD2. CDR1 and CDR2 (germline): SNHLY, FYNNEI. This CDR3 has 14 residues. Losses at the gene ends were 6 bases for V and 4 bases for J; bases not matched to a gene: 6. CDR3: CASSRGGVADTQYF. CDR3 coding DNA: TGTGCCAGCAGCCGGGGGGGCGTCGCAGATACGCAGTATTTT.

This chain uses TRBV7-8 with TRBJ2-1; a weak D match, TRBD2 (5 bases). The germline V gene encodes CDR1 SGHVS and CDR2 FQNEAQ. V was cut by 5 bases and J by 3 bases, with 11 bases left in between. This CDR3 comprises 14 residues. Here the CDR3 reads CASSDVDFYNEQFF. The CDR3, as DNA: TGTGCCAGCAGCGACGTGGACTTCTACAATGAGCAGTTCTTC.

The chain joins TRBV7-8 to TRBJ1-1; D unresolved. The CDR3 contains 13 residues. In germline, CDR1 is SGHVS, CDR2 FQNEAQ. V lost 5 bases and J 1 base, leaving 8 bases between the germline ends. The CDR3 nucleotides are TGTGCCAGCAGCGCCCAGGAGAACACTGAAGCTTTCTTT. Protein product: CASSAQENTEAFF.

The CDR3 loop reads CASSQTPGEQFF. In nucleotides, the CDR3 is TGTGCCAGCAGCCAGACACCGGGAGAGCAGTTCTTC. This rearrangement joins TRBV3-1 (or the pseudogene TRBV3-2) to TRBJ2-1, with D perhaps TRBD2 (5 bases). The germline CDR1 and CDR2 sequences are LGHDT and YNNKEL (reference sequence). The V end lost 3 bases, the J end lost 10 bases, and 10 bases lay between the germline ends. This CDR3 region has 12 residues.

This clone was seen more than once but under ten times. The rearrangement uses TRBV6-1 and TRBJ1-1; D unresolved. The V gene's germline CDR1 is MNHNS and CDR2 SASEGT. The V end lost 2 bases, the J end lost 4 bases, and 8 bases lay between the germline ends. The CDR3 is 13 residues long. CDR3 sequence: CASSENFGTEAFF. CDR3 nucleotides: TGTGCCAGCAGTGAAAACTTCGGCACTGAAGCTTTCTTT.

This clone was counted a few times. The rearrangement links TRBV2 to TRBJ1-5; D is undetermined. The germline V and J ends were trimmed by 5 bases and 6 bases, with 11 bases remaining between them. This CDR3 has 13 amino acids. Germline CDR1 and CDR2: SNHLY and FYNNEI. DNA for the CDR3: TGTGCCAGCAGTTCGAATCGAGGTCAGCCCCAGCATTTT. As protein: CASSSNRGQPQHF.

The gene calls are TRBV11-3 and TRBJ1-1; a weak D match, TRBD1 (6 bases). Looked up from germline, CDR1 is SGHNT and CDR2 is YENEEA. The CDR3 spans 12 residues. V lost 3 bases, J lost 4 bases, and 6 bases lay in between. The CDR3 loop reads CASSLTGTEAFF. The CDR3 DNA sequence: TGTGCCAGCAGCTTGACAGGCACTGAAGCTTTCTTT.